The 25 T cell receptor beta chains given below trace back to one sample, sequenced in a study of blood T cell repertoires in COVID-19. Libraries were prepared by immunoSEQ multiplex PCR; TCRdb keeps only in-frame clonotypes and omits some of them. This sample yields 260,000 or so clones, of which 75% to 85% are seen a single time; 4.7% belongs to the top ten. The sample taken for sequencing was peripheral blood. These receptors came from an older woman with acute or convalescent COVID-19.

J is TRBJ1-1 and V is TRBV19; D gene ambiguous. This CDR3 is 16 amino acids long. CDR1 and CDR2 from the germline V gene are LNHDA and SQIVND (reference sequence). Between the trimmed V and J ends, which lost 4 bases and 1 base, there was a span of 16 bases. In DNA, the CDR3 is TGTGCCAGTAGTACCCCCCCAGGAAGACCGAACACTGAAGCTTTCTTT. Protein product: CASSTPPGRPNTEAFF. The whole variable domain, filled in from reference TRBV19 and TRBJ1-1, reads DGGITQSPKYLFRKEGQNVTLSCEQNLNHDAMYWYRQDPGQGLRLIYYSQIVNDFQKGDIAEGYSVSREKKESFPLTVTSAQKNPTAFYLCASSTPPGRPNTEAFFGQGTRLTVV.

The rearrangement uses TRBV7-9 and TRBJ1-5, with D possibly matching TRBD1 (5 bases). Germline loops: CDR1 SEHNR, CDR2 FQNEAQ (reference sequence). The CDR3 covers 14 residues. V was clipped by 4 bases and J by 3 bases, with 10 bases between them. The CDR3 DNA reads TGTGCCAGCAGCTCCGGGACTACCAATCAGCCCCAGCATTTT. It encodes CASSSGTTNQPQHF.

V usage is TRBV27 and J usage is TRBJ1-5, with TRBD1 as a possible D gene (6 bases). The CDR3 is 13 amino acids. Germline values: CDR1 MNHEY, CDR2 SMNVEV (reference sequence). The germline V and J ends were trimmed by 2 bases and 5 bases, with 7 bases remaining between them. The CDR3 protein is CASSLQGYQPQHF. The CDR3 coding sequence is TGTGCCAGCAGTTTACAGGGGTATCAGCCCCAGCATTTT.

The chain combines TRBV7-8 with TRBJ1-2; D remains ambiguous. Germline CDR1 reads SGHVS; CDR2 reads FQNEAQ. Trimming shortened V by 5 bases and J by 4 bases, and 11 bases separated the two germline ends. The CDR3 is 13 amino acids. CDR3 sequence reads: CASSEEPTYGYTF. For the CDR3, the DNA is TGTGCCAGCAGCGAAGAACCTACCTATGGCTACACCTTC.

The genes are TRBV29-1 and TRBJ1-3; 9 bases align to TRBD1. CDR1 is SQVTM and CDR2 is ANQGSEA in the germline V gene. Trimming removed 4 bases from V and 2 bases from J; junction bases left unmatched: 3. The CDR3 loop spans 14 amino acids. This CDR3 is CSVGQGVAGNTIYF. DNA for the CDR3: TGCAGCGTTGGACAGGGGGTAGCTGGAAACACCATATATTTT. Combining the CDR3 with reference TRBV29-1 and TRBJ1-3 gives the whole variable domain SAVISQKPSRDICQRGTSLTIQCQVDSQVTMMFWYRQQPGQSLTLIATANQGSEATYESGFVIDKFPISRPNLTFSTLTVSNMSPEDSSIYLCSVGQGVAGNTIYFGEGSWLTVV.

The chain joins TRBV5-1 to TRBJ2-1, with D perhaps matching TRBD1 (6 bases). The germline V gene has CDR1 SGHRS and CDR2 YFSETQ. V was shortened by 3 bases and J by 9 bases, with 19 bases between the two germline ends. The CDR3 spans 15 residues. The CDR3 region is CASSYGQISVSEQFF. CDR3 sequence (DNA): TGCGCCAGCAGCTACGGACAGATTTCGGTATCTGAGCAGTTCTTC.

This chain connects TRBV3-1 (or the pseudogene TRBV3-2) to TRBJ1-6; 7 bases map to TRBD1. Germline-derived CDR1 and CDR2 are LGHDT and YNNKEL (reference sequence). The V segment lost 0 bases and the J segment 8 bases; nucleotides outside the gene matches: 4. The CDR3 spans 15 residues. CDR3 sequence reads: CASSQDRGTDSPLHF. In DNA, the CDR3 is TGTGCCAGCAGCCAAGACAGGGGGACGGATTCACCCCTCCACTTT.

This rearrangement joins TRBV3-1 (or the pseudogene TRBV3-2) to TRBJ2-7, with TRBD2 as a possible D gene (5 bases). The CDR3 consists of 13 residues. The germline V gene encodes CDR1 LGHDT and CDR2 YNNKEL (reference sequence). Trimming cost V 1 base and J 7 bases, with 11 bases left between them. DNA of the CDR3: TGTGCCAGCAGCCAAGTAAGGACTGGAGAGCAGTACTTC. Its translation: CASSQVRTGEQYF.

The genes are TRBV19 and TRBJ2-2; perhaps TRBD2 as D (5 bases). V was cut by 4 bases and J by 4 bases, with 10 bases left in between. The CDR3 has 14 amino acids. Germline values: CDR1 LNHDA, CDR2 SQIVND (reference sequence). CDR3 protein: CASSTLAGTGELFF. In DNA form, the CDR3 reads TGTGCCAGTAGTACCTTGGCGGGCACCGGGGAGCTGTTTTTT.

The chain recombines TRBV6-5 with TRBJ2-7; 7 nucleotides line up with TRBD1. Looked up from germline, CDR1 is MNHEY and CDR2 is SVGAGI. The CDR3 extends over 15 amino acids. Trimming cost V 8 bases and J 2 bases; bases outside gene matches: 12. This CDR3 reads CASPPPSGQPYEQYF. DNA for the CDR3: TGTGCCAGCCCGCCCCCGTCGGGACAGCCCTACGAGCAGTACTTC.

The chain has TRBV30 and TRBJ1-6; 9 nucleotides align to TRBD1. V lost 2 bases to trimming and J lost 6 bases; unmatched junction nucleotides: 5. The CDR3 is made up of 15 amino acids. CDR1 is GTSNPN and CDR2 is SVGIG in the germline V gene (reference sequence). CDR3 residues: CAWSSGTGFNSPLHF. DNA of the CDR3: TGTGCCTGGAGTTCCGGGACAGGGTTTAATTCACCCCTCCACTTT.

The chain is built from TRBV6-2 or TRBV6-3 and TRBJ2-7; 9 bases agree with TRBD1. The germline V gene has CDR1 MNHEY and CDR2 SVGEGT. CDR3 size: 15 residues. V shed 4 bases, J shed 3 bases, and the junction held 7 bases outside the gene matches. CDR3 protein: CASSLLQGANYEQYF. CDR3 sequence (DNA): TGTGCCAGCAGTTTACTACAGGGGGCTAACTACGAGCAGTACTTC.

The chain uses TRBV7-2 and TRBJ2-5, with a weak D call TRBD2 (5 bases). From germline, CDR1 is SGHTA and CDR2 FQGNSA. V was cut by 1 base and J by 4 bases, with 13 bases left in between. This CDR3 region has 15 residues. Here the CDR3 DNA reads TGTGCCAGCAGCTTAGTACTAGGCACCGGAGAGACCCAGTACTTC. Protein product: CASSLVLGTGETQYF.

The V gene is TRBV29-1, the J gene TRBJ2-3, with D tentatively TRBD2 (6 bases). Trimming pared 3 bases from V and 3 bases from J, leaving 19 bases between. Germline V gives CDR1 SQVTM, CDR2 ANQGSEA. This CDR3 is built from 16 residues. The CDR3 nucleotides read TGCAGCGTTGAGGGGGTGGATTGGGAGGCAACAGATACGCAGTATTTT. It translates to CSVEGVDWEATDTQYF.

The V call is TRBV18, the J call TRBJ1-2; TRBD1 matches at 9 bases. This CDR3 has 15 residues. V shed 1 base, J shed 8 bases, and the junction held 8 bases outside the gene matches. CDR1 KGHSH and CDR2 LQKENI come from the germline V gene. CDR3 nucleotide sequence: TGTGCCAGCTCACCACTTCTGGGACAGGGTCCCGGCTACACCTTC. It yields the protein CASSPLLGQGPGYTF.

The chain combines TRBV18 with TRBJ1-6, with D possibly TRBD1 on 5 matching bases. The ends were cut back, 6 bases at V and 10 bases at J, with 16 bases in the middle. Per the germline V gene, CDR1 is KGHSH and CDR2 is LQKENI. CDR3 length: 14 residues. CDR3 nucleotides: TGTGCCAGCTCCACACGGGACTCGGAGTCACCCCTCCACTTT. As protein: CASSTRDSESPLHF. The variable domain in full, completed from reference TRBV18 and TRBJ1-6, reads NAGVMQNPRHLVRRRGQEARLRCSPMKGHSHVYWYRQLPEEGLKFMVYLQKENIIDESGMPKERFSAEFPKEGPSILRIQQVVRGDSAAYFCASSTRDSESPLHFGNGTRLTVT.

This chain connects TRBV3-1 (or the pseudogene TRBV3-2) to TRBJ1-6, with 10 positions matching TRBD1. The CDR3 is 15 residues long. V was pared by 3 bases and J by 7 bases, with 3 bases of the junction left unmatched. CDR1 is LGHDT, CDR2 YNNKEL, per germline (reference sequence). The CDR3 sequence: CASSHGGQGNSPLHF. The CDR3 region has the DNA TGTGCCAGCAGCCATGGGGGACAGGGGAATTCACCCCTCCACTTT.

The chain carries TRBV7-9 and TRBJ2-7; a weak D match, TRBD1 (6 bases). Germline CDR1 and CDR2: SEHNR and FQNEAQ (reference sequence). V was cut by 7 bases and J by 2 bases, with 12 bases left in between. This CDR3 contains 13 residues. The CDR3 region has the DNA TGTGCCAGCACCAGACAGGCCCCCTACGAGCAGTACTTC. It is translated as CASTRQAPYEQYF.

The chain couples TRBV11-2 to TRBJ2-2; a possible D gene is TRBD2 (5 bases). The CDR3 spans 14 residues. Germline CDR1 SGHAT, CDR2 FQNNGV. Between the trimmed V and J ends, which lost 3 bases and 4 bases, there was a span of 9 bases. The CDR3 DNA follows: TGTGCCAGCAGCTTGAGCGGACCCACCGGGGAGCTGTTTTTT. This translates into CASSLSGPTGELFF. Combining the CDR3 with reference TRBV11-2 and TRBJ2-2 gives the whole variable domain EAGVAQSPRYKIIEKRQSVAFWCNPISGHATLYWYQQILGQGPKLLIQFQNNGVVDDSQLPKDRFSAERLKGVDSTLKIQPAKLEDSAVYLCASSLSGPTGELFFGEGSRLTVL.

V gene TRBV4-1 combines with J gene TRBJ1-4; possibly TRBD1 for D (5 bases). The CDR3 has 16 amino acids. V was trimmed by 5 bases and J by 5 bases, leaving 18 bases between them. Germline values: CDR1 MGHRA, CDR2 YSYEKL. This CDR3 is CASSYRWAGMNEKLFF. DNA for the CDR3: TGCGCCAGCAGCTACAGGTGGGCAGGGATGAATGAAAAACTGTTTTTT.

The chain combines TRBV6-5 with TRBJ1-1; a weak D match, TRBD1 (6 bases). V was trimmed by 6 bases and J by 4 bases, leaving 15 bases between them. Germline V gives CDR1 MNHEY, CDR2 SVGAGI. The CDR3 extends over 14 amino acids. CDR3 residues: CASSQGGGSTEAFF. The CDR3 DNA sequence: TGTGCCAGCAGCCAGGGAGGGGGGAGCACTGAAGCTTTCTTT.

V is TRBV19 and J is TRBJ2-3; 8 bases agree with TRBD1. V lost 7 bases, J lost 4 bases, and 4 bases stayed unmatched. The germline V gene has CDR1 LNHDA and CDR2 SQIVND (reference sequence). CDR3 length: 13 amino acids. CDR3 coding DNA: TGTGCCAGTAAGGAACAGGGGGCAGATACGCAGTATTTT. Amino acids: CASKEQGADTQYF.

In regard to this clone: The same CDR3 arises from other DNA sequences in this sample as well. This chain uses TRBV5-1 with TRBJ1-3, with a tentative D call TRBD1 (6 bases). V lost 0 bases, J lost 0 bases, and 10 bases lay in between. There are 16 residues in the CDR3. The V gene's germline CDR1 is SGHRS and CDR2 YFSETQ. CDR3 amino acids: CASSLAGQISGNTIYF. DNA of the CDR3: TGCGCCAGCAGCTTGGCTGGACAGATCTCTGGAAACACCATATATTTT.

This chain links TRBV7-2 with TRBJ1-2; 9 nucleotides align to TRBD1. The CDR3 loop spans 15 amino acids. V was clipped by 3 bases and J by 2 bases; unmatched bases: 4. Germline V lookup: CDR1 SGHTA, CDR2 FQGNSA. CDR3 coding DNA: TGTGCCAGCAGCTTCGAAGGGACAGGGAACTATGGCTACACCTTC. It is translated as CASSFEGTGNYGYTF.

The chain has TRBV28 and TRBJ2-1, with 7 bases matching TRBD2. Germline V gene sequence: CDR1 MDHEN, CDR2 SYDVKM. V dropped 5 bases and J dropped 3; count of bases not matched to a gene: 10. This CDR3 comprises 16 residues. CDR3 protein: CASSAVSGVSYNEQFF. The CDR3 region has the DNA TGTGCCAGCAGTGCTGTAAGCGGGGTTAGCTACAATGAGCAGTTCTTC.